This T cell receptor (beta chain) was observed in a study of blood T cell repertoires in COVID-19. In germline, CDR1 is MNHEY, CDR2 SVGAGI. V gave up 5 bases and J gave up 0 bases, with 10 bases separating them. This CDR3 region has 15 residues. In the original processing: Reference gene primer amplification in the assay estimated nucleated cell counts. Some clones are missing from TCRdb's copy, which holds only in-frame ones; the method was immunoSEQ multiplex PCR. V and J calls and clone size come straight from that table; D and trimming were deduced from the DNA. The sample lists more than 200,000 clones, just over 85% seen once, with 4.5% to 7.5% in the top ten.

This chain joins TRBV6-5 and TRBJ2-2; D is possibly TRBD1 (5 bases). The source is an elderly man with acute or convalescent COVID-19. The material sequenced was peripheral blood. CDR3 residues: CASSRRAANTGELFF. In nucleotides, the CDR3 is TGTGCCAGCAGTCGCAGGGCGGCGAACACCGGGGAGCTGTTTTTT.